This T cell receptor beta chain was identified during a study of cytomegalovirus exposure and HLA in healthy donors. There are 15 residues in the CDR3. V lost 0 bases and J lost 8, with 16 bases in between. Germline assignment: CDR1 GTSNPN and CDR2 SVGIG (reference sequence). 13 Jbeta primers and 60 Vbeta primers were used for the PCR. The method was immunoSEQ multiplex PCR; TCRdb's version includes in-frame clones alone and lacks a portion of them. The sample has 90,000 to 130,000 clones. Donors had nominal health at sampling but likely had unrecorded immune exposures. Sequencing used PBMCs. This clonotype originated in a man in his thirties or forties in good health and CMV-seronegative. This chain uses TRBV30 with TRBJ1-4; D is perhaps TRBD1 (5 bases). This CDR3 reads CAWSVPGAFREKLFF. Here the CDR3 DNA reads TGTGCCTGGAGTGTACCTGGGGCTTTTAGGGAAAAACTGTTTTTT.